This T cell receptor beta chain appears in the sequencing data of a study of T cell repertoires in cytomegalovirus infection. Overall study: HLA-C-restricted CMV epitopes, recently identified, and well-studied HLA-B-restricted ones were used by the study. It was the public TCR beta signatures that indicated both CMV infection and matching HLA type.

The CDR3 consists of 13 residues. Germline CDR1 and CDR2: DFQATT and SNEGSKA (reference sequence). The V gene end was trimmed by 7 bases and the J gene end by 7 bases; junction bases not matched to a gene: 7. In the case of this clonotype: No antigen is known for it.

Each CDR3 protein is one row after TCRdb ran MiXCR on the reads. This table has 680,000 or so distinct CDR3 sequences, roughly 36% appearing once. Sequenced here: cultured PBMCs, sampled from culture after CMV antigen stimulation. The chain joins TRBV20-1 to TRBJ2-2, with TRBD2 matching over 9 bases. This sequence originates from a human donor in good health (CMV status not recorded). Some clones in this sample may be carry-over from other donors' samples. CDR3 amino acids: CSVGGGARGELFF. CDR3 coding DNA: TGCAGTGTCGGCGGGGGGGCCCGCGGGGAGCTGTTTTTT.